This T cell receptor (beta chain) was captured by sequencing in a study of identical twins. Deletions cut 5 bases from V and 4 bases from J, with 8 bases between. The germline CDR1 and CDR2 sequences are SGHTA and FQGTGA. This CDR3 is built from 13 residues. This clonotype has at least ten counts. TCRdb fed the 5' RACE reads into MiXCR, producing one record per CDR3 protein. The table includes 570,000 or so distinct CDR3 sequences, 9% to 10% detected once. These same data were also listed under a study on yellow fever vaccine responses in identical twins.

The TCR comes from a woman aged 18 to 35 in good health. The sequenced material came from PBMCs. This chain joins TRBV7-3 and TRBJ2-2; D unclear. This CDR3 reads CASSTLSTGELFF. In nucleotides, the CDR3 is TGTGCCAGCAGCACCTTAAGCACCGGGGAGCTGTTTTTT.